These 18 T cell receptor beta chains share one sample of origin, sequenced in a study of control samples from healthy donors and cancer patients. Measured with immunoSEQ multiplex PCR; TCRdb has only the in-frame clones, and not every one. The sample lists over 110,000 clones, over 85% seen once, with roughly 12% in the top ten. Source material: blood. These TCRs come from a man aged 25 to 45 in good health.

The rearrangement uses TRBV28 and TRBJ2-4; TRBD1 agrees at 8 bases. CDR1 is MDHEN and CDR2 is SYDVKM in the germline V gene. V was clipped by 6 bases and J by 1 base; unmatched bases: 8. The CDR3 totals 16 residues. CDR3 amino acids: CASSSGQGFAKNIQYF. CDR3 DNA: TGTGCCAGCAGCTCCGGACAGGGATTCGCCAAAAACATTCAGTACTTC.

The V call is TRBV2, the J call TRBJ1-1; 8 bases align to TRBD1. The CDR3 is 16 residues long. Germline lookup yields CDR1 SNHLY and CDR2 FYNNEI. With 7 bases clipped from V and 4 bases from J, the junction kept 14 bases outside the gene matches. The CDR3 sequence is CASTLDQTGASTEAFF. The CDR3 region has the DNA TGTGCCAGCACCTTAGACCAGACAGGGGCTAGCACTGAAGCTTTCTTT.

The genes are TRBV7-9 and TRBJ2-2, with 10 bases identical to TRBD1. CDR1 and CDR2 (germline): SEHNR, FQNEAQ (reference sequence). The CDR3 is made up of 13 amino acids. Trimming removed 8 bases from V and 7 bases from J; junction bases left unmatched: 4. CDR3 region: CASGTGDFGELFF. Here the CDR3 DNA reads TGTGCCAGCGGGACAGGGGACTTCGGGGAGCTGTTTTTT.

In nucleotides, the CDR3 is TGTGCCAGCAGCTCTGGACGGAGCTCTGGGGCCAACGTCCTGACTTTC. It is translated as CASSSGRSSGANVLTF. The chain links TRBV11-3 to TRBJ2-6; no firm D call. This CDR3 comprises 16 residues. CDR1 SGHNT and CDR2 YENEEA come from the germline V gene. Trimming pared 4 bases from V and 0 bases from J, leaving 10 bases between.

The chain carries TRBV30 and TRBJ1-5; D ambiguous. Trimming stripped 4 bases from V and 2 bases from J, with 12 bases between. Germline CDR1 GTSNPN, CDR2 SVGIG (reference sequence). This CDR3 is built from 14 residues. The CDR3 reads CAWMGASGNQPQHF. CDR3 in DNA: TGTGCCTGGATGGGCGCGTCGGGCAATCAGCCCCAGCATTTT.

V and J are TRBV30 and TRBJ2-1, with D possibly TRBD1 on 6 matching bases. V was shortened by 3 bases and J by 3 bases, with 15 bases between the two germline ends. The CDR3 has 15 amino acids. CDR1 and CDR2 (germline): GTSNPN, SVGIG (reference sequence). The CDR3 sequence: CAWRESDRNYNEQFF. For the CDR3, the DNA is TGTGCCTGGAGAGAATCGGACAGAAACTACAATGAGCAGTTCTTC.

V is TRBV9 and J is TRBJ2-1; possible D gene TRBD1, 5 bases. Looked up from germline, CDR1 is SGDLS and CDR2 is YYNGEE. V was pared by 4 bases and J by 0 bases, with 17 bases between. This CDR3 comprises 17 residues. This CDR3 reads CASSRNPRASSYNEQFF. The CDR3 DNA sequence: TGTGCCAGCAGCCGCAACCCCAGGGCTTCCTCCTACAATGAGCAGTTCTTC.

The chain has TRBV4-2 and TRBJ2-7; a weak D match, TRBD1 (5 bases). Trimming left V 3 bases short and J 2 bases short, with 11 bases between. Germline loops: CDR1 LGHNA, CDR2 YNFKEQ. CDR3 length: 14 amino acids. The CDR3 bases are TGTGCCAGCAGCCATCCACAGGTCCCCTACGAGCAGTACTTC. Translated, it gives CASSHPQVPYEQYF.

The rearrangement joins TRBV14 to TRBJ2-2; D is uncertain. Germline-derived CDR1 and CDR2 are SGHDN and FVKESK. Trimming shortened V by 1 base and J by 6 bases, and 12 bases separated the two germline ends. This CDR3 is built from 15 residues. This CDR3 reads CASSQVIGWAGELFF. DNA for the CDR3: TGTGCCAGCAGCCAAGTAATCGGTTGGGCCGGGGAGCTGTTTTTT.

V is TRBV12-5 and J is TRBJ1-5, with D unresolved. This CDR3 has 16 amino acids. The V and J ends lost 5 bases and 0 bases respectively, with 14 bases between them. CDR1 and CDR2 (germline): LGHNT, FRNRAP. The CDR3 DNA is TGTGCTAGTGGTCCCCGGTGGGCCTATAGCAATCAGCCCCAGCATTTT. Translating gives CASGPRWAYSNQPQHF.

This clone has just one count. The CDR3 DNA reads TGTGCCAGCAGCTTAAGGGGGGTAGATACGCAGTATTTT. Translation gives CASSLRGVDTQYF. The J gene is TRBJ2-3, the V gene TRBV11-3; D could derive from TRBD1 or TRBD2 (6 bases each). V gave up 2 bases and J gave up 5 bases, with 8 bases separating them. CDR1 and CDR2 from the germline V gene are SGHNT and YENEEA. This CDR3 is 13 amino acids long.

V and J are TRBV7-8 and TRBJ1-5; maybe TRBD1 (6 bases). Germline assignment: CDR1 SGHVS and CDR2 FQNEAQ. Trimming shortened V by 1 base and J by 0 bases, and 13 bases separated the two germline ends. This CDR3 has 17 amino acids. This CDR3 reads CASSLGSGTISNQPQHF. The CDR3 DNA reads as TGTGCCAGCAGCTTAGGGAGCGGGACAATTAGCAATCAGCCCCAGCATTTT.

This chain links TRBV28 with TRBJ2-7; possibly TRBD1 for D (6 bases). Germline lookup yields CDR1 MDHEN and CDR2 SYDVKM. The CDR3 runs to 14 residues. The V and J ends lost 6 bases and 5 bases respectively, with 17 bases between them. In DNA, the CDR3 is TGTGCCAGCAGGGAATTTCTTGGGGGCGACGAGCAGTACTTC. Translating it yields CASREFLGGDEQYF.

The gene calls are TRBV12-3 or TRBV12-4 and TRBJ2-1; the D is unclear. V was clipped by 3 bases and J by 9 bases, with 12 bases between them. The CDR3 loop spans 13 amino acids. The CDR3 bases are TGTGCCAGCAGTTTCGGTATTTCGAGTGAGCAGTTCTTC. Its translation is CASSFGISSEQFF.

V and J are TRBV3-1 (or the pseudogene TRBV3-2) and TRBJ1-2; D might be TRBD1 (5 bases). Germline CDR1 is LGHDT and CDR2 is YNNKEL (reference sequence). The V end lost 5 bases, the J end lost 1 base, and 8 bases lay between the germline ends. CDR3 length equals 13 residues. The DNA of the CDR3 is TGTGCCAGCAGCTCGGACATTAACTATGGCTACACCTTC. Amino acids: CASSSDINYGYTF.

This chain uses TRBV6-2 or TRBV6-3 with TRBJ2-3; D is possibly TRBD2 (5 bases). The length of the CDR3 is 13 residues. The germline V gene encodes CDR1 MNHEY and CDR2 SVGEGT. Trimming removed 2 bases from V and 8 bases from J, with 11 bases in between. CDR3 amino acids: CASSYTNGGTQYF. CDR3 nucleotides: TGTGCCAGCAGTTACACAAATGGAGGTACGCAGTATTTT.

The chain joins TRBV30 to TRBJ1-5; tentative D call: TRBD1 (5 bases). Deletions cut 1 base from V and 1 base from J, with 5 bases between. The CDR3 covers 13 residues. Germline CDR1 GTSNPN, CDR2 SVGIG (reference sequence). The CDR3 DNA reads TGTGCCTGGAGTGGGGACAGCAATCAGCCCCAGCATTTT. Translated, it gives CAWSGDSNQPQHF. Full variable domain (remainder filled in from reference TRBV30 and TRBJ1-5): SQTIHQWPATLVQPVGSPLSLECTVEGTSNPNLYWYRQAAGRGLQLLFYSVGIGQISSEVPQNLSASRPQDRQFILSSKKLLLSDSGFYLCAWSGDSNQPQHFGDGTRLSIL.

V is TRBV28 and J is TRBJ1-1; TRBD1 is a possible D gene (5 bases). Trimming cost V 3 bases and J 11 bases, with 16 bases left between them. Per the germline V gene, CDR1 is MDHEN and CDR2 is SYDVKM. There are 13 residues in the CDR3. CDR3: CASSFIHRPEAFF. In nucleotides, the CDR3 is TGTGCCAGCAGTTTTATCCACAGGCCCGAGGCTTTCTTT. The entire variable domain, with the rest obtained from reference TRBV28 and TRBJ1-1, is as follows: DVKVTQSSRYLVKRTGEKVFLECVQDMDHENMFWYRQDPGLGLRLIYFSYDVKMKEKGDIPEGYSVSREKKERFSLILESASTNQTSMYLCASSFIHRPEAFFGQGTRLTVV.